This passage covers 13 T cell receptor beta chains from one sample sequenced in a study of blood T cell repertoires in COVID-19. Sequenced by immunoSEQ multiplex PCR; TCRdb stores in-frame clones only, minus some. The repertoire holds under 450,000 clones, roughly 80% seen once, with 0.85% to 1.2% in the top ten. Sample: peripheral blood. Receptor source: a human donor with acute or convalescent COVID-19. The donor label of this sample is uncertain.

The chain recombines TRBV5-4 with TRBJ2-6, with D maybe TRBD2 (6 bases). Germline CDR1 is SGHNT and CDR2 is YYREEE (reference sequence). Trimming removed 5 bases at V and 0 bases at J, with 12 bases between. CDR3 size: 16 residues. Here the CDR3 reads CASSRAGNSGANVLTF. DNA for the CDR3: TGTGCCAGCAGTCGTGCGGGAAACTCTGGGGCCAACGTCCTGACTTTC.

The chain recombines TRBV11-3 with TRBJ2-3; D is possibly TRBD2 (6 bases). Trimming cost V 1 base and J 4 bases, with 12 bases left between them. The CDR3 runs to 15 residues. Germline assignment: CDR1 SGHNT and CDR2 YENEEA. The CDR3 is CASSLGATRSDTQYF. CDR3 DNA sequence: TGTGCCAGCAGCTTAGGGGCGACTAGGTCAGATACGCAGTATTTT.

V and J are TRBV5-1 and TRBJ1-3; 8 bases agree with TRBD1. The CDR3 has 18 amino acids. Germline V gene lookup returns CDR1 SGHRS and CDR2 YFSETQ. V shed 0 bases, J shed 0 bases, and the junction held 8 bases outside the gene matches. CDR3 nucleotides: TGCGCCAGCAGCTTGGGACAGGGGATATTGAACTCTGGAAACACCATATATTTT. Protein: CASSLGQGILNSGNTIYF.

This clone was seen more than once but under ten times. The V call is TRBV28, the J call TRBJ1-2, with D possibly matching TRBD1 (5 bases). Germline V lookup: CDR1 MDHEN, CDR2 SYDVKM. This CDR3 has 15 amino acids. Trimming pared 1 base from V and 4 bases from J, leaving 13 bases between. The CDR3 coding sequence is TGTGCCAGCAGTTTATACGCCCAGGGATCCTATGGCTACACCTTC. Translated: CASSLYAQGSYGYTF.

The rearrangement links TRBV6-5 to TRBJ2-7, with TRBD2 matching 14 bases. Germline lookup yields CDR1 MNHEY and CDR2 SVGAGI. The length of the CDR3 is 15 residues. V lost 10 bases, J lost 4 bases, and 9 bases stayed unmatched. CDR3 protein: CATLGTSGSSYEQYF. CDR3 sequence (DNA): TGTGCCACCTTGGGGACTAGCGGGAGTAGTTACGAGCAGTACTTC.

The chain links TRBV19 to TRBJ2-1; 11 bases agree with TRBD2. Looked up from germline, CDR1 is LNHDA and CDR2 is SQIVND (reference sequence). CDR3 size: 16 residues. V shed 3 bases, J shed 5 bases, and the junction held 6 bases outside the gene matches. CDR3 loop: CASSIRIAGGDNEQFF. The CDR3 nucleotides read TGTGCCAGTAGTATCCGGATAGCGGGAGGGGACAATGAGCAGTTCTTC.

This chain links TRBV5-5 with TRBJ2-5; 12 bases fit TRBD2. Per the germline V gene, CDR1 is SGHKS and CDR2 is YYEKEE (reference sequence). This CDR3 spans 16 amino acids. The V segment lost 0 bases and the J segment 5 bases; nucleotides outside the gene matches: 5. CDR3: CASSLARLAGVETQYF. CDR3 bases: TGTGCCAGCAGCTTGGCACGACTAGCGGGAGTTGAGACCCAGTACTTC.

This clone was detected only a few times. The J gene is TRBJ2-5, the V gene TRBV2; a possible D gene is TRBD2 (6 bases). V lost 0 bases and J 3 bases, leaving 17 bases between the germline ends. Looked up from germline, CDR1 is SNHLY and CDR2 is FYNNEI. This CDR3 has 17 amino acids. The CDR3 DNA reads as TGTGCCAGCAGTGAAGCGCTGATCTTGGGAGGTAAAGAGACCCAGTACTTC. This gives the protein CASSEALILGGKETQYF.

The chain uses TRBV4-1 and TRBJ2-1; TRBD1 aligns across 8 bases. V trimming: 1 base; J trimming: 4 bases; junction bases outside the gene matches: 6. The CDR3 consists of 16 residues. The germline gives CDR1 MGHRA, CDR2 YSYEKL. CDR3 coding DNA: TGCGCCAGCAGCCAAGGCGGGACAGGCGCTTACAATGAGCAGTTCTTC. Translating it yields CASSQGGTGAYNEQFF.

The chain carries TRBV18 and TRBJ1-3, with 10 bases identical to TRBD1. CDR3 length: 18 amino acids. V was clipped by 0 bases and J by 0 bases; unmatched bases: 5. CDR1 and CDR2 (germline): KGHSH, LQKENI. DNA for the CDR3: TGTGCCAGCTCACCACCGTTTGGGACAGGGGACTCTGGAAACACCATATATTTT. Translated: CASSPPFGTGDSGNTIYF.

This chain connects TRBV10-2 to TRBJ2-2; D not resolved. V was cut by 2 bases and J by 3 bases, with 7 bases left in between. The CDR3 contains 14 residues. Germline V lookup: CDR1 WSHSY, CDR2 SAAADI. Here the CDR3 DNA reads TGCGCCAGCAGTGAGACAGCCTACACCGGGGAGCTGTTTTTT. Translated: CASSETAYTGELFF.

This clone was seen a single time. The J gene is TRBJ1-5, the V gene TRBV28; D remains unclear. Germline lookup yields CDR1 MDHEN and CDR2 SYDVKM. The CDR3 runs 15 residues. V gave up 3 bases and J gave up 4 bases, with 13 bases separating them. CDR3 bases: TGTGCCAGCAGTTTTGGTGGCCTTACGAATCAGCCCCAGCATTTT. The encoded protein is CASSFGGLTNQPQHF. Looking up the rest from reference TRBV28 and TRBJ1-5 gives the full variable domain: DVKVTQSSRYLVKRTGEKVFLECVQDMDHENMFWYRQDPGLGLRLIYFSYDVKMKEKGDIPEGYSVSREKKERFSLILESASTNQTSMYLCASSFGGLTNQPQHFGDGTRLSIL.

This chain connects TRBV7-9 to TRBJ2-1; the match to TRBD1 covers 8 bases. V gave up 1 base and J gave up 2 bases; unmatched junction bases: 4. The CDR3 is 16 residues long. Germline V CDR1 and CDR2: SEHNR, FQNEAQ (reference sequence). The chain's CDR3 is CASSLVRTGTYNEQFF. CDR3 DNA sequence: TGTGCCAGCAGCTTAGTGAGGACAGGGACCTACAATGAGCAGTTCTTC. The complete variable domain, with remaining parts taken from reference TRBV7-9 and TRBJ2-1, reads DTGVSQNPRHKITKRGQNVTFRCDPISEHNRLYWYRQTLGQGPEFLTYFQNEAQLEKSRLLSDRFSAERPKGSFSTLEIQRTEQGDSAMYLCASSLVRTGTYNEQFFGPGTRLTVL.